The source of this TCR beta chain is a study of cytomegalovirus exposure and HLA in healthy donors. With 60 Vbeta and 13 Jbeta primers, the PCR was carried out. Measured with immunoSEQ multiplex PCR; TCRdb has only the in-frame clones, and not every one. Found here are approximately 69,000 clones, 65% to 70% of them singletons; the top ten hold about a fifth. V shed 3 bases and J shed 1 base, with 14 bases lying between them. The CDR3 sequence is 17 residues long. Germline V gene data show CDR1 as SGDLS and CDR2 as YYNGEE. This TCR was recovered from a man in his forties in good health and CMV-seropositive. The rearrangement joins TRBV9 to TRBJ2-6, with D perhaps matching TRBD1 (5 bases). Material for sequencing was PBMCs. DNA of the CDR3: TGTGCCAGCAGCGCTAGGGGCCTCCCATCTGGGGCCAACGTCCTGACTTTC. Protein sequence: CASSARGLPSGANVLTF. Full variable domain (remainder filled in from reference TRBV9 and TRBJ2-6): DSGVTQTPKHLITATGQRVTLRCSPRSGDLSVYWYQQSLDQGLQFLIQYYNGEERAKGNILERFSAQQFPDLHSELNLSSLELGDSALYFCASSARGLPSGANVLTFGAGSRLTVL.